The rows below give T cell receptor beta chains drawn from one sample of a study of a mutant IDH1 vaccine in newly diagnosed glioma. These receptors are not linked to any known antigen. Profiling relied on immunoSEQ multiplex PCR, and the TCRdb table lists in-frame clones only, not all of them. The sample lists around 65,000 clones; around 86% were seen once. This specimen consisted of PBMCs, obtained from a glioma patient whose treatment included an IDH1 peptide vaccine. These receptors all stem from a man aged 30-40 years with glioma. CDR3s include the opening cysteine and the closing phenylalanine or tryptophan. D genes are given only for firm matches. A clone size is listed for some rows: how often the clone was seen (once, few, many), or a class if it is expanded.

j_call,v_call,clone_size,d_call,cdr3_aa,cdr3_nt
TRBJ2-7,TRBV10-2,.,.,CASSDGSYEQYF,TGCGCCAGCAGTGATGGCTCCTACGAGCAGTACTTC
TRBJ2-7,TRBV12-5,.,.,CASGSPTGYEQYF,TGTGCTAGTGGTTCCCCAACGGGCTACGAGCAGTACTTC
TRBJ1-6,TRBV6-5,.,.,CASSYSRLRYNSPLHF,TGTGCCAGCAGTTACTCACGACTTCGCTATAATTCACCCCTCCACTTT
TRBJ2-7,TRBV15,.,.,CATSRDPEGEQYF,TGTGCCACCAGCAGAGATCCCGAGGGCGAGCAGTACTTC
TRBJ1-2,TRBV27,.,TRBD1,CASSLAGGASLGYTF,TGTGCCAGCAGTTTAGCAGGGGGCGCCAGTCTTGGCTACACCTTC
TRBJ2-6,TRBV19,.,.,CASSIQGSGANVLTF,TGTGCCAGTAGTATCCAGGGCTCTGGGGCCAACGTCCTGACTTTC
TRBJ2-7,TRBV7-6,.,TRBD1,CASSSAGTGDEQYF,TGTGCCAGCAGCTCAGCAGGGACAGGGGATGAGCAGTACTTC
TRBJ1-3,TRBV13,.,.,CASSPRGDWGNTIYF,TGTGCCAGCAGCCCCCGGGGAGACTGGGGAAACACCATATATTTT
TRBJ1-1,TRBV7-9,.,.,CASSPWGTEAFF,TGTGCCAGCAGCCCCTGGGGCACTGAAGCTTTCTTT
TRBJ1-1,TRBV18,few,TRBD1,CATRSGTGFEAFF,TGTGCCACCCGATCCGGGACAGGGTTTGAAGCTTTCTTT
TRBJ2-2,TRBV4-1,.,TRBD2,CASSQLAGVTGELFF,TGCGCCAGCAGCCAACTAGCGGGGGTTACCGGGGAGCTGTTTTTT
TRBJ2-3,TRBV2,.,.,CASSPSTTSTDTQYF,TGTGCCAGCAGTCCGTCGACAACTAGCACAGATACGCAGTATTTT
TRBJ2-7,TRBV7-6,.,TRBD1,CASSLETGTYEQYF,TGTGCCAGCAGCTTAGAGACAGGGACCTACGAGCAGTACTTC
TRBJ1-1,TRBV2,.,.,CATVKEFNTEAFF,TGTGCCACTGTCAAGGAATTTAACACTGAAGCTTTCTTT
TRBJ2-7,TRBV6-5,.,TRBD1,CASGGQGRTHEQYF,TGTGCCAGCGGGGGACAGGGGAGGACCCACGAGCAGTACTTC
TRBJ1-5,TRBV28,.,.,CASRVPQGGNQPQHF,TGTGCCAGCAGAGTCCCCCAGGGTGGCAATCAGCCCCAGCATTTT
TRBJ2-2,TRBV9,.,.,CASSEVSTGELLF,TGTGCCAGCAGCGAAGTCAGCACCGGGGAGCTGCTTTTT
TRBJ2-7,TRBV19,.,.,CASSIGQGYEQYF,TGTGCCAGTAGTATTGGCCAGGGCTACGAGCAGTACTTC
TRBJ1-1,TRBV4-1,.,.,CATATYPAGGYEAFF,TGCGCCACCGCAACTTACCCAGCAGGTGGATATGAAGCTTTCTTT
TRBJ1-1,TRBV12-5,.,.,CASDQGNHPQHNKMNTEAFF,TGTGCTAGTGATCAAGGGAATCACCCGCAGCACAATAAAATGAACACTGAAGCTTTCTTT
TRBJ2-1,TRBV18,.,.,CASSPARGGPGNEQFF,TGTGCCAGCTCACCAGCTCGTGGGGGGCCGGGCAATGAGCAGTTCTTC
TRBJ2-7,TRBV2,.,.,CASSEARRYTRSSYEQYF,TGTGCCAGCAGTGAGGCCAGGCGATACACCCGGAGCTCCTACGAGCAGTACTTC
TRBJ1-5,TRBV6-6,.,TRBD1,CASSSGQQRNQPQHF,TGTGCCAGCAGTTCGGGACAGCAAAGGAATCAGCCCCAGCATTTT
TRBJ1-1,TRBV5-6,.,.,CASSDSGEAFF,TGCGCCAGCAGCGATTCAGGGGAGGCTTTCTTT
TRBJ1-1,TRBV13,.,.,CASSLQGWSTEAFF,TGTGCCAGCAGCTTACAGGGATGGAGCACTGAAGCTTTCTTT
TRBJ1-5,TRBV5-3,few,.,CARSSNRVSKSSNQPQHF,TGTGCCAGAAGTTCAAACAGGGTTTCAAAGTCCAGCAATCAGCCCCAGCATTTT
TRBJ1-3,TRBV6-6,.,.,CASSTTTGPSGNTIYF,TGTGCCAGCAGTACTACGACAGGACCCTCTGGAAACACCATATATTTT
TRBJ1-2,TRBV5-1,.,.,CASSLEDSNMDGYTF,TGCGCCAGCAGCTTGGAGGACAGTAATATGGATGGCTACACCTTC
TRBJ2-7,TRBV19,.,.,CASSLNLRYEQYF,TGTGCCAGTAGTCTCAACCTGAGATACGAGCAGTACTTC
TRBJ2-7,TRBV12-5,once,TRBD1,CAGGQGRSYEQYF,TGTGCTGGGGGACAGGGTCGCTCCTACGAGCAGTACTTC
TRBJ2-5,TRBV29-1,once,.,CSVGGVETQYF,TGCAGCGTTGGGGGGGTTGAGACCCAGTACTTC
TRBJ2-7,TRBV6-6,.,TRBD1,CASNPGQGRPKGEQYF,TGTGCCAGCAACCCGGGACAGGGGCGGCCGAAAGGTGAGCAGTACTTC
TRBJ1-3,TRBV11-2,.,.,CASSFTGNSGNTIYF,TGTGCCAGCAGCTTCACAGGGAACTCTGGAAACACCATATATTTT
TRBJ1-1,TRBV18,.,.,CASSRDRTEAFF,TGTGCCAGCTCACGAGACCGGACTGAAGCTTTCTTT
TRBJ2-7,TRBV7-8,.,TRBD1,CASSWDRATYEQYF,TGTGCCAGCAGCTGGGACAGGGCGACCTACGAGCAGTACTTC
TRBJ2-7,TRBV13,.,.,CASSGPRGVESYEQYF,TGTGCCAGCAGCGGCCCTAGGGGGGTAGAAAGCTACGAGCAGTACTTC
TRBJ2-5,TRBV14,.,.,CASSIQGSGETQYF,TGTGCCAGCAGCATTCAGGGGAGCGGTGAGACCCAGTACTTC
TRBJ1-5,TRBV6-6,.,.,CASGPGEGWRNQPQHF,TGTGCCAGCGGACCAGGTGAGGGCTGGCGCAATCAGCCCCAGCATTTT
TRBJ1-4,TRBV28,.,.,CASSMEPEKLFF,TGTGCCAGCAGTATGGAACCCGAAAAACTGTTTTTT
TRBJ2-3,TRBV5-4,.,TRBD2,CASSFGGLAGVVTDTQYF,TGTGCCAGCAGCTTTGGGGGACTAGCGGGGGTTGTCACAGATACGCAGTATTTT
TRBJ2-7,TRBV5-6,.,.,CASSPGTYEQYF,TGTGCCAGCAGCCCCGGGACCTACGAGCAGTACTTC
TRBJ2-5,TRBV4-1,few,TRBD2,CASSQAGLAETQYF,TGCGCCAGCAGCCAAGCGGGACTAGCCGAGACCCAGTACTTC
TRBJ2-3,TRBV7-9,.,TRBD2,CASSRTSGGSTDTQYF,TGTGCCAGCAGCAGGACTAGCGGGGGGAGCACAGATACGCAGTATTTT
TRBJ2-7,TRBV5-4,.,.,CASSLGSAHEQYF,TGTGCCAGCAGCTTGGGAAGTGCCCACGAGCAGTACTTC